This TCR beta chain is from a study of blood T cell repertoires in COVID-19. Per the authors' pipeline: Reference gene primer amplification in the assay estimated nucleated cell counts. TCRdb's table, derived via immunoSEQ multiplex PCR, lists solely in-frame clones and lacks some. The V and J calls and clone size are taken from that table; D and trimming were inferred from the DNA. Among some 350,000 clones listed, about 90% were seen once. Sequencing was performed on peripheral blood. This TCR was recovered from a woman aged 18-35 years who had recovered from COVID-19.

The CDR3 sequence is CASSLSGGWGNTGELFF. In DNA, the CDR3 is TGTGCCAGCAGTTTATCGGGAGGTTGGGGGAACACCGGGGAGCTGTTTTTT. This sequence joins TRBV27 and TRBJ2-2; D perhaps matches TRBD2 (6 bases). Germline V gene data show CDR1 as MNHEY and CDR2 as SMNVEV (reference sequence). This CDR3 is 17 amino acids long. V was cut by 0 bases and J by 1 base, with 12 bases left in between.